These T cell receptor beta chains were read from a single sample in a study of cytomegalovirus exposure and HLA in healthy donors. Sequenced by immunoSEQ multiplex PCR; TCRdb stores in-frame clones only, minus some. Here the sample spans 100,000 to 150,000 clones, around 75% being singletons. The sequenced material came from PBMCs. All receptors come from a woman in her forties or fifties in good health and CMV-seronegative. CDR3s include the opening cysteine and the closing phenylalanine or tryptophan. D genes are given only for firm matches. Not all rows give a size; the values are once, few, many and, for expanded clones, a class.

clone_size: few; d_call: TRBD2; cdr3_length: 14; v_call: TRBV6-1; j_call: TRBJ2-2; cdr3_aa: CASISGTNTGELFF; cdr3_nt: TGTGCCAGCATCAGCGGGACGAACACCGGGGAGCTGTTTTTT
clone_size: .; d_call: TRBD2; cdr3_length: 16; v_call: TRBV7-8; j_call: TRBJ2-7; cdr3_aa: CASSLRLAGGIYEQYF; cdr3_nt: TGTGCCAGCAGCTTAAGATTAGCGGGAGGGATCTACGAGCAGTACTTC
clone_size: few; d_call: .; cdr3_length: 14; v_call: TRBV5-4; j_call: TRBJ1-6; cdr3_aa: CASSLDRSNSPLHF; cdr3_nt: TGTGCCAGCAGCCTCGACAGGTCTAATTCACCCCTCCACTTT
clone_size: .; d_call: TRBD1; cdr3_length: 15; v_call: TRBV7-9; j_call: TRBJ1-3; cdr3_aa: CASSPLGGPGNTIYF; cdr3_nt: TGTGCCAGCAGCCCCCTAGGGGGCCCTGGAAACACCATATATTTT
clone_size: .; d_call: .; cdr3_length: 16; v_call: TRBV4-1; j_call: TRBJ2-7; cdr3_aa: CASSQGVQGFSYEQYF; cdr3_nt: TGCGCCAGCAGCCAAGGCGTACAGGGTTTCTCCTACGAGCAGTACTTC
clone_size: .; d_call: .; cdr3_length: 12; v_call: TRBV5-4; j_call: TRBJ1-6; cdr3_aa: CASSLRDSPLHF; cdr3_nt: TGTGCCAGCAGCTTGCGGGATTCACCCCTCCACTTT
clone_size: .; d_call: .; cdr3_length: 16; v_call: TRBV7-9; j_call: TRBJ2-3; cdr3_aa: CASSSGAGSGPDTQYF; cdr3_nt: TGTGCCAGCAGCTCCGGCGCCGGGAGTGGGCCAGATACGCAGTATTTT
clone_size: .; d_call: TRBD1; cdr3_length: 15; v_call: TRBV15; j_call: TRBJ2-2; cdr3_aa: CATSPWTGETGELFF; cdr3_nt: TGTGCCACCAGCCCTTGGACAGGGGAAACCGGGGAGCTGTTTTTT
clone_size: .; d_call: .; cdr3_length: 14; v_call: TRBV7-8; j_call: TRBJ1-3; cdr3_aa: CASSWQGSGNTIYF; cdr3_nt: TGTGCCAGCAGCTGGCAGGGTTCTGGAAACACCATATATTTT
clone_size: .; d_call: .; cdr3_length: 14; v_call: TRBV9; j_call: TRBJ2-7; cdr3_aa: CASSEGDYSYEQYF; cdr3_nt: TGTGCCAGCAGCGAGGGGGATTACTCCTACGAGCAGTACTTC
clone_size: few; d_call: TRBD2; cdr3_length: 16; v_call: TRBV7-9; j_call: TRBJ2-7; cdr3_aa: CASSLLPQGGSDEQYF; cdr3_nt: TGTGCCAGCAGCTTATTACCTCAGGGCGGGAGTGACGAGCAGTACTTC
clone_size: .; d_call: .; cdr3_length: 16; v_call: TRBV30; j_call: TRBJ1-6; cdr3_aa: CAWSNHFSTYNSPLHF; cdr3_nt: TGTGCCTGGAGTAACCACTTCTCCACCTATAATTCACCCCTCCACTTT
clone_size: .; d_call: TRBD1; cdr3_length: 16; v_call: TRBV14; j_call: TRBJ2-1; cdr3_aa: CASSQESGQGANEQFF; cdr3_nt: TGTGCCAGCAGCCAAGAATCCGGACAGGGGGCCAATGAGCAGTTCTTC
clone_size: .; d_call: TRBD2; cdr3_length: 15; v_call: TRBV5-1; j_call: TRBJ2-3; cdr3_aa: CASSGSGTSTDTQYF; cdr3_nt: TGCGCCAGCAGCGGGAGCGGGACTAGCACAGATACGCAGTATTTT
clone_size: .; d_call: TRBD1; cdr3_length: 15; v_call: TRBV9; j_call: TRBJ1-5; cdr3_aa: CASSDGTVNDQPQHF; cdr3_nt: TGTGCCAGCAGCGACGGGACAGTCAACGATCAGCCCCAGCATTTT
clone_size: .; d_call: TRBD1; cdr3_length: 14; v_call: TRBV18; j_call: TRBJ2-7; cdr3_aa: CASSLGQGAVEQYF; cdr3_nt: TGTGCCAGCTCACTGGGACAGGGGGCTGTCGAGCAGTACTTC
clone_size: few; d_call: .; cdr3_length: 15; v_call: TRBV7-9; j_call: TRBJ2-3; cdr3_aa: CSSSLNRRNPDTQYF; cdr3_nt: TGTTCCAGCAGCTTGAACCGCAGAAATCCAGATACGCAGTATTTT
clone_size: .; d_call: .; cdr3_length: 14; v_call: TRBV19; j_call: TRBJ2-1; cdr3_aa: CASKQISLANEQFF; cdr3_nt: TGTGCCAGTAAACAGATATCCCTGGCCAATGAGCAGTTCTTC
clone_size: once; d_call: TRBD1; cdr3_length: 18; v_call: TRBV5-1; j_call: TRBJ2-7; cdr3_aa: CASSPGQGGAASSYEQYF; cdr3_nt: TGCGCCAGCAGTCCCGGACAGGGGGGCGCAGCCTCCTCCTACGAGCAGTACTTC
clone_size: .; d_call: TRBD1; cdr3_length: 15; v_call: TRBV2; j_call: TRBJ1-2; cdr3_aa: CASSEIGRGMDGYTF; cdr3_nt: TGTGCCAGCAGTGAAATCGGCAGGGGGATGGATGGCTACACCTTC
clone_size: .; d_call: .; cdr3_length: 14; v_call: TRBV10-3; j_call: TRBJ1-5; cdr3_aa: CAISDTYSNQPQHF; cdr3_nt: TGTGCCATCAGTGATACATATAGCAATCAGCCCCAGCATTTT
clone_size: few; d_call: TRBD1; cdr3_length: 15; v_call: TRBV2; j_call: TRBJ1-1; cdr3_aa: CASQLQGGTHTEAFF; cdr3_nt: TGTGCCAGCCAACTACAGGGGGGAACACACACTGAAGCTTTCTTT
clone_size: few; d_call: .; cdr3_length: 14; v_call: TRBV6-5; j_call: TRBJ2-3; cdr3_aa: CASRVGASTDTQYF; cdr3_nt: TGTGCCAGCCGGGTGGGAGCCAGCACAGATACGCAGTATTTT
clone_size: once; d_call: .; cdr3_length: 16; v_call: TRBV4-1; j_call: TRBJ2-3; cdr3_aa: CASSEDGGTSTDTQYF; cdr3_nt: TGCGCCAGCAGCGAAGATGGGGGGACTAGCACAGATACGCAGTATTTT
clone_size: .; d_call: .; cdr3_length: 15; v_call: TRBV10-3; j_call: TRBJ1-4; cdr3_aa: CAISDAHGGNEKLFF; cdr3_nt: TGTGCCATCAGTGATGCTCACGGGGGTAATGAAAAACTGTTTTTT
clone_size: few; d_call: TRBD1; cdr3_length: 16; v_call: TRBV9; j_call: TRBJ2-3; cdr3_aa: CASSQFGQGYTDTQYF; cdr3_nt: TGTGCCAGCAGCCAATTTGGACAGGGCTACACAGATACGCAGTATTTT
clone_size: .; d_call: TRBD2; cdr3_length: 13; v_call: TRBV7-7; j_call: TRBJ2-5; cdr3_aa: CASSLREEEIQYF; cdr3_nt: TGTGCTAGCAGCTTACGGGAGGAAGAGATCCAGTACTTC
clone_size: .; d_call: TRBD1; cdr3_length: 13; v_call: TRBV9; j_call: TRBJ1-2; cdr3_aa: CASSPGGSEGYTF; cdr3_nt: TGTGCCAGCAGCCCAGGGGGTTCGGAGGGCTACACCTTC
clone_size: once; d_call: .; cdr3_length: 13; v_call: TRBV2; j_call: TRBJ2-2; cdr3_aa: CASSAGVGGELFF; cdr3_nt: TGTGCCAGCAGTGCGGGAGTGGGCGGGGAGCTGTTTTTT
clone_size: .; d_call: .; cdr3_length: 14; v_call: TRBV2; j_call: TRBJ2-1; cdr3_aa: CASSEGGPYNEQFF; cdr3_nt: TGTGCCAGCAGTGAAGGAGGGCCCTACAATGAGCAGTTCTTC
clone_size: .; d_call: TRBD2; cdr3_length: 15; v_call: TRBV29-1; j_call: TRBJ2-3; cdr3_aa: CSVVLGGRATDTQYF; cdr3_nt: TGCAGCGTTGTATTAGGCGGGAGGGCCACAGATACGCAGTATTTT
clone_size: .; d_call: TRBD2; cdr3_length: 14; v_call: TRBV6-6; j_call: TRBJ2-7; cdr3_aa: CASSYQGGRYEQYF; cdr3_nt: TGTGCCAGCAGTTACCAGGGCGGGAGGTACGAGCAGTACTTC
clone_size: .; d_call: TRBD2; cdr3_length: 19; v_call: TRBV7-9; j_call: TRBJ2-2; cdr3_aa: CASSSSLLAGGPNTGELFF; cdr3_nt: TGTGCCAGCAGCTCCTCATTACTAGCGGGAGGGCCAAACACCGGGGAGCTGTTTTTT
clone_size: .; d_call: .; cdr3_length: 16; v_call: TRBV10-3; j_call: TRBJ1-1; cdr3_aa: CAISELKQAYRTEAFF; cdr3_nt: TGTGCCATCAGTGAGTTAAAACAGGCGTATCGCACTGAAGCTTTCTTT
clone_size: .; d_call: TRBD2; cdr3_length: 14; v_call: TRBV6-1; j_call: TRBJ2-7; cdr3_aa: CASTSSGTPYEQYF; cdr3_nt: TGTGCCAGCACCTCTAGCGGGACTCCTTACGAGCAGTACTTC
clone_size: .; d_call: .; cdr3_length: 16; v_call: TRBV28; j_call: TRBJ2-1; cdr3_aa: CASTKGGWSSYNEQFF; cdr3_nt: TGTGCCAGCACCAAAGGGGGATGGAGCTCCTACAATGAGCAGTTCTTC
clone_size: few; d_call: TRBD2; cdr3_length: 15; v_call: TRBV27; j_call: TRBJ2-7; cdr3_aa: CASSLLGLAVYEQYF; cdr3_nt: TGTGCCAGCAGTTTATTAGGACTAGCGGTATACGAGCAGTACTTC
clone_size: few; d_call: .; cdr3_length: 16; v_call: TRBV25-1; j_call: TRBJ2-7; cdr3_aa: CASSELWAVPSYEQYF; cdr3_nt: TGTGCCAGCAGTGAACTGTGGGCAGTGCCTTCCTACGAGCAGTACTTC
clone_size: .; d_call: .; cdr3_length: 15; v_call: TRBV30; j_call: TRBJ2-3; cdr3_aa: CAWSTGGTSTDTQYF; cdr3_nt: TGTGCCTGGAGTACCGGCGGGACTAGCACAGATACGCAGTATTTT
clone_size: once; d_call: TRBD1; cdr3_length: 14; v_call: TRBV7-9; j_call: TRBJ2-1; cdr3_aa: CASSLAPIGGEQFF; cdr3_nt: TGTGCCAGCAGCTTAGCGCCAATAGGGGGCGAGCAGTTCTTC
clone_size: .; d_call: .; cdr3_length: 16; v_call: TRBV19; j_call: TRBJ2-2; cdr3_aa: CASTLRPGSNTGELFF; cdr3_nt: TGTGCCAGTACCCTCAGGCCCGGGAGTAACACCGGGGAGCTGTTTTTT
clone_size: .; d_call: TRBD2; cdr3_length: 14; v_call: TRBV19; j_call: TRBJ2-3; cdr3_aa: CASSGIAGPDTQYF; cdr3_nt: TGTGCCAGTAGTGGCATAGCGGGGCCAGATACGCAGTATTTT
clone_size: .; d_call: TRBD2; cdr3_length: 17; v_call: TRBV7-3; j_call: TRBJ2-1; cdr3_aa: CASSATSGRAGYNEQFF; cdr3_nt: TGTGCCAGCAGCGCGACTAGCGGGAGGGCAGGCTACAATGAGCAGTTCTTC
clone_size: few; d_call: .; cdr3_length: 14; v_call: TRBV11-3; j_call: TRBJ2-1; cdr3_aa: CASSLASRGDEQFF; cdr3_nt: TGTGCCAGCAGCTTAGCCTCCAGGGGCGATGAGCAGTTCTTC
clone_size: few; d_call: TRBD1; cdr3_length: 14; v_call: TRBV28; j_call: TRBJ1-5; cdr3_aa: CASSTGTGLEPQHF; cdr3_nt: TGTGCCAGCAGTACAGGGACAGGCCTAGAGCCCCAGCATTTT
clone_size: .; d_call: TRBD2; cdr3_length: 22; v_call: TRBV2; j_call: TRBJ2-3; cdr3_aa: CASSPTPAGLAGILAGTDTQYF; cdr3_nt: TGTGCCAGCAGTCCAACCCCGGCGGGACTAGCGGGAATCCTAGCAGGCACAGATACGCAGTATTTT
clone_size: once; d_call: TRBD2; cdr3_length: 15; v_call: TRBV13; j_call: TRBJ2-1; cdr3_aa: CASSLGSGIGNEQFF; cdr3_nt: TGTGCCAGCAGCTTAGGTAGCGGGATTGGGAATGAGCAGTTCTTC
clone_size: .; d_call: TRBD1; cdr3_length: 16; v_call: TRBV2; j_call: TRBJ1-3; cdr3_aa: CASRDRGSSSGNTIYF; cdr3_nt: TGTGCCAGCAGGGACAGGGGGTCCTCTTCTGGAAACACCATATATTTT
clone_size: .; d_call: .; cdr3_length: 13; v_call: TRBV6-5; j_call: TRBJ1-2; cdr3_aa: CASSFGAAYGYTF; cdr3_nt: TGTGCCAGCAGTTTTGGGGCGGCTTATGGCTACACCTTC
clone_size: .; d_call: .; cdr3_length: 14; v_call: TRBV7-2; j_call: TRBJ1-1; cdr3_aa: CASSSPQRETEAFF; cdr3_nt: TGTGCCAGCAGCTCCCCCCAGAGGGAAACTGAAGCTTTCTTT
clone_size: .; d_call: TRBD2; cdr3_length: 15; v_call: TRBV5-4; j_call: TRBJ2-1; cdr3_aa: CASSFNPGGYNEQFF; cdr3_nt: TGTGCCAGCAGCTTCAACCCGGGGGGGTACAATGAGCAGTTCTTC
clone_size: .; d_call: .; cdr3_length: 14; v_call: TRBV6-5; j_call: TRBJ1-5; cdr3_aa: CASSDSGLNQPQHF; cdr3_nt: TGTGCCAGCAGTGATTCAGGGCTTAATCAGCCCCAGCATTTT
clone_size: .; d_call: .; cdr3_length: 11; v_call: TRBV20-1; j_call: TRBJ2-7; cdr3_aa: CSARPRGEQYF; cdr3_nt: TGCAGTGCTCGCCCTCGAGGCGAGCAGTACTTC
clone_size: once; d_call: .; cdr3_length: 14; v_call: TRBV5-1; j_call: TRBJ2-2; cdr3_aa: CASSLDSVTGELFF; cdr3_nt: TGCGCCAGCAGCTTGGATAGCGTGACCGGGGAGCTGTTTTTT
clone_size: .; d_call: .; cdr3_length: 15; v_call: TRBV5-3; j_call: TRBJ1-2; cdr3_aa: CARSFFGGTNYGYTF; cdr3_nt: TGTGCCAGAAGCTTTTTCGGTGGGACAAACTATGGCTACACCTTC
clone_size: few; d_call: .; cdr3_length: 13; v_call: TRBV29-1; j_call: TRBJ1-2; cdr3_aa: CSARPTGGDGYTF; cdr3_nt: TGCAGCGCGCGACCGACAGGTGGAGATGGCTACACCTTC
clone_size: .; d_call: TRBD1; cdr3_length: 15; v_call: TRBV28; j_call: TRBJ2-7; cdr3_aa: CAINTPAGRGLEQYF; cdr3_nt: TGTGCCATCAACACCCCTGCGGGCAGGGGGCTTGAGCAGTACTTC
clone_size: .; d_call: .; cdr3_length: 17; v_call: TRBV4-3; j_call: TRBJ2-6; cdr3_aa: CASSQDGGAYGANVLTF; cdr3_nt: TGCGCCAGCAGCCAAGATGGGGGGGCATATGGGGCCAACGTCCTGACTTTC